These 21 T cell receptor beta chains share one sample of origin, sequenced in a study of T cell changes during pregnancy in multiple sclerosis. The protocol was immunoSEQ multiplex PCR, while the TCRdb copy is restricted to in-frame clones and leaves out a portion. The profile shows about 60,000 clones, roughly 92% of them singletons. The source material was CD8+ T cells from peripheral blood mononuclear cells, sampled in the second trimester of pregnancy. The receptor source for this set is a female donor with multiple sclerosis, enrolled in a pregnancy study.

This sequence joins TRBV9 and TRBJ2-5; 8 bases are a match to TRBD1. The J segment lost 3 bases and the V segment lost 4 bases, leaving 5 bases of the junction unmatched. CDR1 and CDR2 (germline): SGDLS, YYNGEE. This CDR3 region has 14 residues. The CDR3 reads CASSPSTGEETQYF. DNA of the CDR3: TGTGCCAGCAGCCCGTCGACAGGGGAAGAGACCCAGTACTTC. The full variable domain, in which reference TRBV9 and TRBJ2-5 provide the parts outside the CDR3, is DSGVTQTPKHLITATGQRVTLRCSPRSGDLSVYWYQQSLDQGLQFLIQYYNGEERAKGNILERFSAQQFPDLHSELNLSSLELGDSALYFCASSPSTGEETQYFGPGTRLLVL.

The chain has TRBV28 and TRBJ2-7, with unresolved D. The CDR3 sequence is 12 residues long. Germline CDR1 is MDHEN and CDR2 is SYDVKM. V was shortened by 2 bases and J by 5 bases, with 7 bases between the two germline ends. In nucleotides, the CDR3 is TGTGCCAGCAGTTTAACACAAAACGAGCAGTACTTC. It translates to CASSLTQNEQYF. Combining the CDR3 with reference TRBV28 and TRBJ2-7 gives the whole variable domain DVKVTQSSRYLVKRTGEKVFLECVQDMDHENMFWYRQDPGLGLRLIYFSYDVKMKEKGDIPEGYSVSREKKERFSLILESASTNQTSMYLCASSLTQNEQYFGPGTRLTVT.

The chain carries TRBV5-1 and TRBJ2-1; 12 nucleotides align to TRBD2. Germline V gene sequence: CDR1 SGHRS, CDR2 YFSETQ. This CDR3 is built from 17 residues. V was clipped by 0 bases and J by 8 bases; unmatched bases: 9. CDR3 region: CASSLGLAGGLGDEQFF. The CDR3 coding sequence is TGCGCCAGCAGCTTGGGGCTAGCGGGAGGGCTCGGGGATGAGCAGTTCTTC.

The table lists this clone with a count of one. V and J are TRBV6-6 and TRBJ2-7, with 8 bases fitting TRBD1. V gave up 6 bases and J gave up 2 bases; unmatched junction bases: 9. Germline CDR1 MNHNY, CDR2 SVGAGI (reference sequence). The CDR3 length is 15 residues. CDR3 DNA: TGTGCCAGCAGGGAGACGGGACAGGACCCCTACGAGCAGTACTTC. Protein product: CASRETGQDPYEQYF.

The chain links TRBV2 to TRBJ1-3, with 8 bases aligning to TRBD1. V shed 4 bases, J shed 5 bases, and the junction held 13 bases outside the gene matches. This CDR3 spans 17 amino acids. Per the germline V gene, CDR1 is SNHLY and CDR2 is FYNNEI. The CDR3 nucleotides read TGTGCCAGCAGTGGGCCCACGGGACAGGCTCTGAGAAACACCATATATTTT. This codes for CASSGPTGQALRNTIYF.

CDR3 coding DNA: TGCGCCAGCAGCCAAGAGTCAGGGCTGAATGAAAAACTGTTTTTT. Translated, it gives CASSQESGLNEKLFF. The chain links TRBV4-1 to TRBJ1-4; possibly TRBD1 for D (5 bases). The germline V gene encodes CDR1 MGHRA and CDR2 YSYEKL. Trimming shortened V by 0 bases and J by 5 bases, and 10 bases separated the two germline ends. This CDR3 comprises 15 residues.

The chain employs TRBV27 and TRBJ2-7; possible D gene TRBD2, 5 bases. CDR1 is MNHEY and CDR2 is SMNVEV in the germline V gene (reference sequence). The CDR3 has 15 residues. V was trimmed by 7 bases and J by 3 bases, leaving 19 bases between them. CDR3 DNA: TGTGCCAGCACCCCCCGCGCGGGTTTCATCTACGAGCAGTACTTC. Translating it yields CASTPRAGFIYEQYF.

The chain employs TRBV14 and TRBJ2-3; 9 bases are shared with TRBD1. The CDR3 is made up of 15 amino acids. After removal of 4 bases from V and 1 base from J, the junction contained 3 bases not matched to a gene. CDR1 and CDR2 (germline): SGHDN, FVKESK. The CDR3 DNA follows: TGTGCCAGCAGCCCCCGGGACAGGGGCACAGATACGCAGTATTTT. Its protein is CASSPRDRGTDTQYF.

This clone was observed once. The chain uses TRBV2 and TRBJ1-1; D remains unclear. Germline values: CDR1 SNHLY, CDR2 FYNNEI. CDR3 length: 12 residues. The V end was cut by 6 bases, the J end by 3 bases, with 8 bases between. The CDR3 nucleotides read TGTGCCAGCAGGGGGAGCTACACTGAAGCTTTCTTT. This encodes CASRGSYTEAFF. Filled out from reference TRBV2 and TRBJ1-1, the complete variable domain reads EPEVTQTPSHQVTQMGQEVILRCVPISNHLYFYWYRQILGQKVEFLVSFYNNEISEKSEIFDDQFSVERPDGSNFTLKIRSTKLEDSAMYFCASRGSYTEAFFGQGTRLTVV.

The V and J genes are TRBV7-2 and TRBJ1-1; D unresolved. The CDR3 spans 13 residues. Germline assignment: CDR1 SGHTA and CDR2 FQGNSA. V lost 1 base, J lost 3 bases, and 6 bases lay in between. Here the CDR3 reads CASSLVGDTEAFF. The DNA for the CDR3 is TGTGCCAGCAGCTTAGTAGGAGACACTGAAGCTTTCTTT.

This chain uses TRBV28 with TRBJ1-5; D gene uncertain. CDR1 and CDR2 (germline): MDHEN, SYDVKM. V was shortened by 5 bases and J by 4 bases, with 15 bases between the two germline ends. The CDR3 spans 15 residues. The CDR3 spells CASSPAAQSNQPQHF. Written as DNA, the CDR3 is TGTGCCAGCAGTCCCGCTGCACAGAGTAATCAGCCCCAGCATTTT.

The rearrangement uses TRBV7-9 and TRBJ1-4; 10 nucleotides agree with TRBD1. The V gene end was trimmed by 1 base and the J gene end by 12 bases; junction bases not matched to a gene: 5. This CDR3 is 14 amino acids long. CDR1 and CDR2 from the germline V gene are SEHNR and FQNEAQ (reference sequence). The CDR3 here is CASSLGKDRGELFF. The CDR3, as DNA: TGTGCCAGCAGCTTAGGAAAGGACAGGGGGGAACTGTTTTTT.

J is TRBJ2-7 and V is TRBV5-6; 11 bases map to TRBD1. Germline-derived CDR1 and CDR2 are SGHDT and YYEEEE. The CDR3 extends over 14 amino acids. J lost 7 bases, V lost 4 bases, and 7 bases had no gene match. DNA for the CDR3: TGTGCCAGCAGCCCCGGACAGGGGGCATGGGAGCAGTACTTC. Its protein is CASSPGQGAWEQYF. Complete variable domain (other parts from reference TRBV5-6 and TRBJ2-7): DAGVTQSPTHLIKTRGQQVTLRCSPKSGHDTVSWYQQALGQGPQFIFQYYEEEERQRGNFPDRFSGHQFPNYSSELNVNALLLGDSALYLCASSPGQGAWEQYFGPGTRLTVT.

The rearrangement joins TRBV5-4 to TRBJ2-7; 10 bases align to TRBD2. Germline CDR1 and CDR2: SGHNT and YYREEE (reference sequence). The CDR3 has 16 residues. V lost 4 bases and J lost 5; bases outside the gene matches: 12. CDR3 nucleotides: TGTGCCAGCAGCCATGGTACTAGCGGGATTTTAGACGAGCAGTACTTC. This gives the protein CASSHGTSGILDEQYF.

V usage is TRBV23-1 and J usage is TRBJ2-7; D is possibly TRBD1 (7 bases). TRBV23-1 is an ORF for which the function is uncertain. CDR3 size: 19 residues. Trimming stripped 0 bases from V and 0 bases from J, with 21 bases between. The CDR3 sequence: CASSQSEGTAYPSSYEQYF. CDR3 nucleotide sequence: TGCGCCAGCAGTCAATCGGAGGGGACAGCTTATCCCAGCTCCTACGAGCAGTACTTC.

The CDR3 sequence is CASSMRSVDTQYF. The DNA of the CDR3 is TGTGCCAGTAGTATGAGGAGCGTAGATACGCAGTATTTT. The genes are TRBV19 and TRBJ2-3, with D unresolved. Germline CDR1 LNHDA, CDR2 SQIVND (reference sequence). CDR3 length equals 13 residues. Trimming removed 3 bases at V and 5 bases at J, with 9 bases between.

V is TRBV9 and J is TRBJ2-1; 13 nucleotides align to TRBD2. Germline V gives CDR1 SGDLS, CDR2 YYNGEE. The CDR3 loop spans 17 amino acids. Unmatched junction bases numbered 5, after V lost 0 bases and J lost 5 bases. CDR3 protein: CASSVGGGLAGNNEQFF. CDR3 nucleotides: TGTGCCAGCAGCGTAGGGGGGGGACTAGCGGGAAACAATGAGCAGTTCTTC.

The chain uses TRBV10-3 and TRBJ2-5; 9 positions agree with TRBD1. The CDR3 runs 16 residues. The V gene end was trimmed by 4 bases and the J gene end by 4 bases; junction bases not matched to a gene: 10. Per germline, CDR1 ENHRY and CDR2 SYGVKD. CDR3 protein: CAISGSGQGSLETQYF. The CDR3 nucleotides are TGTGCCATCAGTGGGTCGGGACAGGGTAGTTTAGAGACCCAGTACTTC.

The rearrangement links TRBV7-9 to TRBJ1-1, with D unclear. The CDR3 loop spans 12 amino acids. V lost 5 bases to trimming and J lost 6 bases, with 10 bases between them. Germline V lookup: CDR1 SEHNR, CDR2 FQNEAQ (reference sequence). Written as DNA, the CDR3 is TGTGCCAGCAGCCTTACAGTATCTGAAGCTTTCTTT. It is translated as CASSLTVSEAFF.

CDR3 residues: CASSVGLGGNIDEQFF. The CDR3 DNA sequence: TGTGCCAGCAGCGTAGGACTAGGCGGGAATATCGATGAGCAGTTCTTC. The rearrangement uses TRBV9 and TRBJ2-1; the D gene is possibly TRBD2 (6 bases). Trimming shortened V by 0 bases and J by 8 bases, and 18 bases separated the two germline ends. CDR3 length equals 16 residues. The germline V gene encodes CDR1 SGDLS and CDR2 YYNGEE.

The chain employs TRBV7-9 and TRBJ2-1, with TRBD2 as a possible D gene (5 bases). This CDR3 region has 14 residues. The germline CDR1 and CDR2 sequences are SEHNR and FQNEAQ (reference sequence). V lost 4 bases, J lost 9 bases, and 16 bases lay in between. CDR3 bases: TGTGCCAGCAGCTCCCGGGTCGGGGTGTTTGAGCAGTTCTTC. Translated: CASSSRVGVFEQFF.